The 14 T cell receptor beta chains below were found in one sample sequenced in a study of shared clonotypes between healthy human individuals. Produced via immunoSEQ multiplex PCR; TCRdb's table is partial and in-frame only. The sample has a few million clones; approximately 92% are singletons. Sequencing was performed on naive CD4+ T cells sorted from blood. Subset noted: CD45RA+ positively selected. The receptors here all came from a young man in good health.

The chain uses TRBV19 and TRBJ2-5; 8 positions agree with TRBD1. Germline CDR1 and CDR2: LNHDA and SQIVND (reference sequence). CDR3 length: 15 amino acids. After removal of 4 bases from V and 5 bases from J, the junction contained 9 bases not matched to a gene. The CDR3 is CASSTDRGARETQYF. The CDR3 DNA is TGTGCCAGTAGTACAGACAGGGGCGCGAGGGAGACCCAGTACTTC.

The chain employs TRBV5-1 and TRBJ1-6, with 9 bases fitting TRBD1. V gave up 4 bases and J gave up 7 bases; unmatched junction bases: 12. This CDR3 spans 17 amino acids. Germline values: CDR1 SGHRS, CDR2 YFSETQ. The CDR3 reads CASSRAVGQGSNSPLHF. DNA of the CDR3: TGCGCCAGCAGCCGCGCCGTTGGACAGGGGTCCAATTCACCCCTCCACTTT.

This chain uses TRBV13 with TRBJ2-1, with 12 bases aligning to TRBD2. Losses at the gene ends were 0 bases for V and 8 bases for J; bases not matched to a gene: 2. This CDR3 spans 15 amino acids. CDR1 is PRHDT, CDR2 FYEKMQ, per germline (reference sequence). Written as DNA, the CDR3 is TGTGCCAGCAGCTTAGGGACTAGCGGGGGTTATGAGCAGTTCTTC. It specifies CASSLGTSGGYEQFF.

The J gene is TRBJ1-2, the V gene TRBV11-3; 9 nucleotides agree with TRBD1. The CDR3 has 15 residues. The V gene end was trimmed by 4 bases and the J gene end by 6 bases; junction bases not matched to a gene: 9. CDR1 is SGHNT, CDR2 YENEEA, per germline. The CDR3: CASSSRTGVVNGYTF. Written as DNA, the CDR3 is TGTGCCAGCAGCTCCAGGACAGGGGTGGTGAATGGCTACACCTTC.

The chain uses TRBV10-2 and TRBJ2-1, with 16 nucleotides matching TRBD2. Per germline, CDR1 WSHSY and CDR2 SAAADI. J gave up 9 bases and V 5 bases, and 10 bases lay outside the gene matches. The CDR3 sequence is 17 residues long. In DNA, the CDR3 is TGCGCCAGCAGTCCTCTACCGGGACTAGCGGGGGGGCGTGAGCAGTTCTTC. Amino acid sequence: CASSPLPGLAGGREQFF.

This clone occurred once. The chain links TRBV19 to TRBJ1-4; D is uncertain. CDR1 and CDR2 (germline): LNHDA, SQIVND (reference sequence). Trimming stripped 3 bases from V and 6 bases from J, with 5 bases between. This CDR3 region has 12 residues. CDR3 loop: CASSMEDEKLFF. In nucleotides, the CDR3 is TGTGCCAGTAGTATGGAAGATGAAAAACTGTTTTTT.

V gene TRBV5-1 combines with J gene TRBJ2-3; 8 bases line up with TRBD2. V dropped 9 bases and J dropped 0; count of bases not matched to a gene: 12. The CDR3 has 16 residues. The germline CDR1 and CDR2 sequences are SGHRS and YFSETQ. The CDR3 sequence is CATQTTSGPSTDTQYF. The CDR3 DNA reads TGCGCCACCCAAACTACTAGCGGACCTAGCACAGATACGCAGTATTTT.

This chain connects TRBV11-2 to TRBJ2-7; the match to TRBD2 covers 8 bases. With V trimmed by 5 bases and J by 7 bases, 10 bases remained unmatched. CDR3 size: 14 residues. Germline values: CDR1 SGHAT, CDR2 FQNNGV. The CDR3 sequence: CASSTLAGRREQYF. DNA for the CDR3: TGTGCCAGCAGCACCTTAGCGGGAAGGCGAGAGCAGTACTTC.

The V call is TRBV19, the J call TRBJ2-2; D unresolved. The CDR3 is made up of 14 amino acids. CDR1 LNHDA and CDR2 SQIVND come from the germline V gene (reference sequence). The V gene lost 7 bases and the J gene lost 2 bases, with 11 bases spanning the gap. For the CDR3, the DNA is TGTGCCAGTACTACCGGGCCCAACACCGGGGAGCTGTTTTTT. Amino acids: CASTTGPNTGELFF.

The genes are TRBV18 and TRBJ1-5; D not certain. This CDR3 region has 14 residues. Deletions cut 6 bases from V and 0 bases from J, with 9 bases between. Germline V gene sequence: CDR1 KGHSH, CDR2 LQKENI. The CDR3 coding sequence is TGTGCCAGCTCCCCCACCTTTAGCAATCAGCCCCAGCATTTT. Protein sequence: CASSPTFSNQPQHF. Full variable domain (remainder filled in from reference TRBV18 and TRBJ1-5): NAGVMQNPRHLVRRRGQEARLRCSPMKGHSHVYWYRQLPEEGLKFMVYLQKENIIDESGMPKERFSAEFPKEGPSILRIQQVVRGDSAAYFCASSPTFSNQPQHFGDGTRLSIL.

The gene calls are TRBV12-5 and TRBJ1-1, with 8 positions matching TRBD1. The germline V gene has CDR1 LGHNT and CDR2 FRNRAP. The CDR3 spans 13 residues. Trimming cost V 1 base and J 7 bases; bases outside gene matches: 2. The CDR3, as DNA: TGTGCTAGTGGTTTGGGGACAGGGTTTGAAGCTTTCTTT. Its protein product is CASGLGTGFEAFF.

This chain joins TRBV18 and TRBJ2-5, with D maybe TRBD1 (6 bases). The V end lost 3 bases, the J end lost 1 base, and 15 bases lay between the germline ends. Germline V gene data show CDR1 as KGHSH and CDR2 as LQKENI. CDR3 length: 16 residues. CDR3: CASSPYTTGTQETQYF. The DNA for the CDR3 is TGTGCCAGCTCACCCTATACGACAGGAACCCAAGAGACCCAGTACTTC.

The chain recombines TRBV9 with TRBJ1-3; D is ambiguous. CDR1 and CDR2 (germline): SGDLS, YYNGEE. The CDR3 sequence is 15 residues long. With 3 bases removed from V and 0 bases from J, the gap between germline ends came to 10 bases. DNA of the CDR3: TGTGCCAGCAGCGACCACGACGCCTCTGGAAACACCATATATTTT. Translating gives CASSDHDASGNTIYF. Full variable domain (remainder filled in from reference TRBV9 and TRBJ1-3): DSGVTQTPKHLITATGQRVTLRCSPRSGDLSVYWYQQSLDQGLQFLIQYYNGEERAKGNILERFSAQQFPDLHSELNLSSLELGDSALYFCASSDHDASGNTIYFGEGSWLTVV.

This CDR3 is CASSLPGTTEQFF. The DNA of the CDR3 is TGTGCCAGCAGTCTCCCCGGGACTACCGAACAGTTCTTC. The V and J genes are TRBV6-1 and TRBJ2-1; TRBD2 matches at 7 bases. The CDR3 has 13 residues. Trimming cost V 5 bases and J 13 bases; bases outside gene matches: 11. Germline CDR1 reads MNHNS; CDR2 reads SASEGT.